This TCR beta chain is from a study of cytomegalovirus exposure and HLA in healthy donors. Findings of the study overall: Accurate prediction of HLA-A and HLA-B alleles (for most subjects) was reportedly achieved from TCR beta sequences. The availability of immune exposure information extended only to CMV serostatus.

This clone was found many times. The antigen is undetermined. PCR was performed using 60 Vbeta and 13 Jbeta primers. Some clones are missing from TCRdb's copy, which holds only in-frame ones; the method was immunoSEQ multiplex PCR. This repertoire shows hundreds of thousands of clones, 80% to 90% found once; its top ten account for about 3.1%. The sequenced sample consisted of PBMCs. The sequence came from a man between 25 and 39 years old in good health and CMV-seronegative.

This CDR3 is CASSLSNNYGYTF. The CDR3 coding sequence is TGTGCCAGCAGCTTGTCCAATAACTATGGCTACACCTTC. The chain recombines TRBV5-6 with TRBJ1-2; D remains unclear. This CDR3 has 13 residues. The germline CDR1 and CDR2 sequences are SGHDT and YYEEEE. Trimming removed 1 base at V and 1 base at J, with 5 bases between.